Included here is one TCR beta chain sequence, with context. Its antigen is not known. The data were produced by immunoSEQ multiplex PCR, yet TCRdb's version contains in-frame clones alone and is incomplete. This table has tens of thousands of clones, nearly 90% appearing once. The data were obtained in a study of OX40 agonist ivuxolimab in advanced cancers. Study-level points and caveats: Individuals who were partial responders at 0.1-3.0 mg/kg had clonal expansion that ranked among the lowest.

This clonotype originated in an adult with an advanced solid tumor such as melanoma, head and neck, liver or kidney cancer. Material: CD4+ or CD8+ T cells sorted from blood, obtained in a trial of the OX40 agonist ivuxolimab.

CDR3 DNA: TGTGCCAGCACTCCAGGGCTGAGGGACGGCACCGGGGAGCTGTTTTTT. It codes for CASTPGLRDGTGELFF. V and J are TRBV6-6 and TRBJ2-2; D is perhaps TRBD1 or TRBD2 (5 bases each). This CDR3 is built from 16 residues. Germline loops: CDR1 MNHNY, CDR2 SVGAGI (reference sequence). The V end lost 7 bases, the J end lost 4 bases, and 19 bases lay between the germline ends.